The present T cell receptor beta chain was sequenced within a study of early T cells in non-severe SARS-CoV-2 infection. V shed 6 bases and J shed 5 bases, with 16 bases lying between them. The CDR3 has 13 amino acids. The germline V gene has CDR1 DFQATT and CDR2 SNEGSKA (reference sequence). MiXCR was run by TCRdb on the 5' RACE reads, yielding one entry per CDR3 protein. Among some 67,000 distinct CDR3 sequences, less than 12% were seen once, and the ten largest hold roughly a sixth. This clonotype was detected many times. The clonotype comes from an adult who was a healthcare worker with PCR-confirmed SARS-CoV-2 infection or an uninfected control (not recorded which). V usage is TRBV20-1 and J usage is TRBJ1-1; D is undetermined. The starting material was whole blood, obtained at baseline. The CDR3 DNA is TGCAGTGCAAAAATCACGGATTGGACTGAAGCTTTCTTT. Translated, it gives CSAKITDWTEAFF.